The rows below give T cell receptor beta chains drawn from one sample of a study of blood T cell repertoires in COVID-19. Here immunoSEQ multiplex PCR was the method, and the copy in TCRdb shows in-frame clones only, minus some. Of 80,000 to 100,000 clones listed, 81% are singletons. The source material was peripheral blood. These receptors were taken from a man in his fifties or sixties with acute or convalescent COVID-19. Each CDR3 is given with its conserved first and last residue. Fields, in order: J gene, D gene, clone size, V gene, CDR3 DNA, CDR3 protein. The D gene is left open where the match is weak. A clone size is listed for some rows: how often the clone was seen (once, few, many), or a class if it is expanded.

J: TRBJ1-3; D: TRBD1; size: .; V: TRBV28; DNA: TGCGCCAGCAGCTCCCTCGGACAGGGGGGTTCTGGAAACACCATATATTTT; CDR3: CASSSLGQGGSGNTIYF
J: TRBJ2-3; D: .; size: .; V: TRBV2; DNA: TGTGCCAGCATGGAGGGGGGGGCAGATACGCAGTATTTT; CDR3: CASMEGGADTQYF
J: TRBJ2-3; D: .; size: .; V: TRBV6-1; DNA: TGTGCCAGCAGTGAAGTTGAAGTCGGGTCGGATACGCAGTATTTT; CDR3: CASSEVEVGSDTQYF
J: TRBJ2-1; D: TRBD1; size: .; V: TRBV11-2; DNA: TGTGCCAGCAGCACTTGGAAGGGGGCACCCTACAATGAGCAGTTCTTC; CDR3: CASSTWKGAPYNEQFF
J: TRBJ2-3; D: TRBD2; size: .; V: TRBV7-9; DNA: TGTGCCAGCAGCCCCCGGACTAGCGCTAGGGGAGATACGCAGTATTTT; CDR3: CASSPRTSARGDTQYF
J: TRBJ2-7; D: TRBD1; size: few; V: TRBV18; DNA: TGTGCCAGCTCACCCCTCGGGACAGGGGGCTACGAGCAGTACTTC; CDR3: CASSPLGTGGYEQYF
J: TRBJ2-7; D: TRBD2; size: .; V: TRBV6-2/TRBV6-3; DNA: TGTGCCAGCAGTTACAGGACTAGCGGAGCCTACGAGCAGTACTTC; CDR3: CASSYRTSGAYEQYF
J: TRBJ2-7; D: .; size: .; V: TRBV6-2/TRBV6-3; DNA: TGTGCCAGCAGCAACGTGGACCCCGGGACATCCGAGCAGTACTTC; CDR3: CASSNVDPGTSEQYF
J: TRBJ2-7; D: .; size: .; V: TRBV15; DNA: TGTGCCACCAGCAGAGATCTAAACAGGGACCACTCCTACGAGCAGTACTTC; CDR3: CATSRDLNRDHSYEQYF
J: TRBJ1-1; D: .; size: .; V: TRBV6-6; DNA: TGTGCCAGCAGTTCAGTTGACACTGAAGCTTTCTTT; CDR3: CASSSVDTEAFF
J: TRBJ1-6; D: TRBD1; size: once; V: TRBV3-1/TRBV3-2; DNA: TGTGCCAGCAGCCAGCGCGGTGGGACAGGTGATCGTTCACCCCTCCACTTT; CDR3: CASSQRGGTGDRSPLHF
J: TRBJ1-2; D: .; size: .; V: TRBV25-1; DNA: TGTGCCAGCAGTGAATTAGGGGGGGGCGCCTATGGCTACACCTTC; CDR3: CASSELGGGAYGYTF
J: TRBJ2-4; D: .; size: .; V: TRBV18; DNA: TGTGCCAGCTCACCTGGCGACAGCTTAGTTAACATTCAGTACTTC; CDR3: CASSPGDSLVNIQYF
J: TRBJ1-1; D: .; size: once; V: TRBV7-8; DNA: TGTGCCAGCAGCTTAGCGGGGCTGAACACTGAAGCTTTCTTT; CDR3: CASSLAGLNTEAFF
J: TRBJ1-2; D: TRBD1; size: .; V: TRBV15; DNA: TGTGCCACCAGCTCCCAGACAGGGCCGGACGGCTACACCTTC; CDR3: CATSSQTGPDGYTF
J: TRBJ1-2; D: .; size: .; V: TRBV6-2/TRBV6-3; DNA: TGTGCCAGCAGTCCCCGTGGAGGGCAAGTCTATGGCTACACCTTC; CDR3: CASSPRGGQVYGYTF
J: TRBJ2-7; D: TRBD1; size: .; V: TRBV19; DNA: TGTGCCAGTAGTCCACGACAGGGGAACGAGCAGTACTTC; CDR3: CASSPRQGNEQYF
J: TRBJ2-7; D: .; size: few; V: TRBV19; DNA: TGTGCCAGTAGTGTCCGGGATCGTACCGGAGGTGAGCAGTACTTC; CDR3: CASSVRDRTGGEQYF
J: TRBJ2-7; D: TRBD1; size: .; V: TRBV5-1; DNA: TGCGCCAGCAGCTTGGAATATGGGACAGGGACCTACGAGCAGTACTTC; CDR3: CASSLEYGTGTYEQYF
J: TRBJ1-5; D: .; size: .; V: TRBV30; DNA: TGTGCCTGGAGTACGGCGGAAGGTCAGCCCCAGCATTTT; CDR3: CAWSTAEGQPQHF
J: TRBJ2-5; D: .; size: .; V: TRBV6-5; DNA: TGTGCCAGCAGTTACTCGACTCTACAAGAGACCCAGTACTTC; CDR3: CASSYSTLQETQYF
J: TRBJ1-1; D: TRBD1; size: .; V: TRBV3-1/TRBV3-2; DNA: TGTGCCAGCAGACCCCGGGACAGGGGGCCCGACACTGAAGCTTTCTTT; CDR3: CASRPRDRGPDTEAFF
J: TRBJ2-7; D: TRBD1; size: .; V: TRBV18; DNA: TGTGCCAGCTCGGATGGGACAGGCGTCTCCTACGAGCAGTACTTC; CDR3: CASSDGTGVSYEQYF
J: TRBJ1-4; D: TRBD1; size: .; V: TRBV7-2; DNA: TGTGCCAGCAGCTACAGGGGGCCTGCTAATGAAAAACTGTTTTTT; CDR3: CASSYRGPANEKLFF
J: TRBJ1-1; D: TRBD1; size: .; V: TRBV7-2; DNA: TGTGCCAGCAGCAAGCCCCCCGGGACAGGGGGTGAAGCTTTCTTT; CDR3: CASSKPPGTGGEAFF
J: TRBJ2-3; D: TRBD2; size: .; V: TRBV7-2; DNA: TGTGCCAGCAGCCAACCCCGGGGGGGCCCCTCAGATACGCAGTATTTT; CDR3: CASSQPRGGPSDTQYF
J: TRBJ1-1; D: TRBD1; size: .; V: TRBV4-2; DNA: TGTGCCAGCAGCCAAGATCCGGGGACAGTGAACACTGAAGCTTTCTTT; CDR3: CASSQDPGTVNTEAFF
J: TRBJ1-4; D: TRBD1; size: .; V: TRBV27; DNA: TGTGCCAGCCACGAAAGCGGACAGGGAAATGAAAAACTGTTTTTT; CDR3: CASHESGQGNEKLFF
J: TRBJ1-6; D: .; size: .; V: TRBV7-8; DNA: TGTGCCAGCAGCTTAGTGGCAGGGGATTCACCCCTCCACTTT; CDR3: CASSLVAGDSPLHF
J: TRBJ1-3; D: .; size: many; V: TRBV6-2/TRBV6-3; DNA: TGTGCCAGCAGTTACTCCCCGGCCAGCGAAGACTCTGGAAACACCATATATTTT; CDR3: CASSYSPASEDSGNTIYF
J: TRBJ1-1; D: TRBD1; size: .; V: TRBV29-1; DNA: TGCAGCGTTTCGGGACAGGGGAACACTGAAGCTTTCTTT; CDR3: CSVSGQGNTEAFF
J: TRBJ2-5; D: .; size: .; V: TRBV9; DNA: TGTGCCAGCAGCGTAGAGGGGGGGCAAGAGACCCAGTACTTC; CDR3: CASSVEGGQETQYF
J: TRBJ2-3; D: .; size: .; V: TRBV5-1; DNA: TGCGCCAGCAGCTTGGTCGCTAAAAGTTCGGATACGCAGTATTTT; CDR3: CASSLVAKSSDTQYF
J: TRBJ2-2; D: TRBD2; size: .; V: TRBV27; DNA: TGTGCCAGCCGTGGGGCTAGCGGGAGAGCCGGGGAGCTGTTTTTT; CDR3: CASRGASGRAGELFF
J: TRBJ1-2; D: .; size: many; V: TRBV3-1/TRBV3-2; DNA: TGTGCCAGCAGCCAAGGGTATTATCGCGCAGGGAGGCCGTACTATGGCTACACCTTC; CDR3: CASSQGYYRAGRPYYGYTF
J: TRBJ1-2; D: TRBD1; size: .; V: TRBV6-6; DNA: TGTGCCAGCAGTGGGGACAGGGGAGGTGACTATGGCTACACCTTC; CDR3: CASSGDRGGDYGYTF
J: TRBJ1-4; D: .; size: .; V: TRBV18; DNA: TGTGCCAGCTCACCCGGGACGGGACTTAATGAAAAACTGTTTTTT; CDR3: CASSPGTGLNEKLFF
J: TRBJ2-1; D: TRBD2; size: once; V: TRBV3-1/TRBV3-2; DNA: TGTGCCAGCAGCCAAACTAGCGGGCCATACAATGAGCAGTTCTTC; CDR3: CASSQTSGPYNEQFF
J: TRBJ2-4; D: TRBD1; size: once; V: TRBV7-2; DNA: TGTGCCAGCAGCTCTAGACAGGGTTTATCCAAAAACATTCAGTACTTC; CDR3: CASSSRQGLSKNIQYF
J: TRBJ1-6; D: .; size: .; V: TRBV4-3; DNA: TGCGCCAGCAGCCAAGAACTCGTACTCAATTCACCCCTCCACTTT; CDR3: CASSQELVLNSPLHF
J: TRBJ1-5; D: .; size: .; V: TRBV19; DNA: TGTGCCAGTACCCCTTGGGAGAGCAATCAGCCCCAGCATTTT; CDR3: CASTPWESNQPQHF
J: TRBJ2-3; D: TRBD2; size: .; V: TRBV5-1; DNA: TGCGCCAGCGGAAGGACTAGCGGGGGCACAGATACGCAGTATTTT; CDR3: CASGRTSGGTDTQYF
J: TRBJ2-7; D: TRBD1; size: .; V: TRBV28; DNA: TGTGCCAGCAGCCCAGGACAGGGGGTTTTGCGCGAGCAGTACTTC; CDR3: CASSPGQGVLREQYF
J: TRBJ2-7; D: .; size: few; V: TRBV6-2/TRBV6-3; DNA: TGTGCCAGCAGTTACGGGGGCAACTCCTACGAGCAGTACTTC; CDR3: CASSYGGNSYEQYF
J: TRBJ1-6; D: TRBD1; size: .; V: TRBV13; DNA: TGTGCCAGCAGCTTAGAGCAGGGGGCAATCTATAATTCACCCCTCCACTTT; CDR3: CASSLEQGAIYNSPLHF
J: TRBJ2-2; D: TRBD2; size: .; V: TRBV18; DNA: TGTGCCAGCTCACGGAAACTAGCGGGAGGCTCCGGGGAGCTGTTTTTT; CDR3: CASSRKLAGGSGELFF
J: TRBJ1-5; D: .; size: .; V: TRBV7-8; DNA: TGTGCCAGCAGCTTAGCTGTACAGGATCAGCCCCAGCATTTT; CDR3: CASSLAVQDQPQHF
J: TRBJ2-7; D: .; size: .; V: TRBV19; DNA: TGTGCCAGTAGTATAGAAGAGGGGAGGACCTACGAGCAGTACTTC; CDR3: CASSIEEGRTYEQYF
J: TRBJ2-7; D: TRBD1; size: .; V: TRBV3-1/TRBV3-2; DNA: TGTGCCAGACACCCGGGACAGGGTTTAAAGGGACAAACCCAGTACTTC; CDR3: CARHPGQGLKGQTQYF
J: TRBJ1-6; D: TRBD1; size: .; V: TRBV9; DNA: TGTGCCAGCAGCTCTGCAGGGGGCGCCTACTCACCCCTCCACTTT; CDR3: CASSSAGGAYSPLHF
J: TRBJ1-3; D: .; size: once; V: TRBV28; DNA: TGTGCCAGCAGTTTCTACTCCGGAAACACCATATATTTT; CDR3: CASSFYSGNTIYF
J: TRBJ1-5; D: .; size: .; V: TRBV19; DNA: TGTGCCAGTAGTATTTGGGGGGTTAGCAATCAGCCCCAGCATTTT; CDR3: CASSIWGVSNQPQHF
J: TRBJ2-1; D: .; size: .; V: TRBV6-5; DNA: TGTGCCAGCAGTTACAACAGGGAGTTTCGCAATGAGCAGTTCTTC; CDR3: CASSYNREFRNEQFF